Each of the 7 T cell receptor beta chains below was sequenced from the same sample in a study of cytomegalovirus exposure and HLA in healthy donors. Use of 60 Vbeta and 13 Jbeta primers characterized the PCR. This table comes from immunoSEQ multiplex PCR, and its TCRdb copy is limited to in-frame clones, with some not included. The data show more than 150,000 clones, with approximately 84% seen just once and less than 1.5% held by the top ten. Sequenced material: PBMCs. These receptors originate from a girl aged 10-17 years in good health and CMV-seropositive.

The chain joins TRBV9 to TRBJ2-7; tentative D call: TRBD1 (6 bases). The CDR3 spans 16 residues. The germline V gene has CDR1 SGDLS and CDR2 YYNGEE. Trimming took 3 bases from V and 3 from J, leaving 19 bases between them. The CDR3 region has the DNA TGTGCCAGCAGCGCCTCTCCAGGGGTTGGTTACTACGAGCAGTACTTC. It encodes CASSASPGVGYYEQYF.

V usage is TRBV4-2 and J usage is TRBJ2-2; weak D call: TRBD2 (6 bases). Trimming shortened V by 1 base and J by 0 bases, and 9 bases separated the two germline ends. CDR1 LGHNA and CDR2 YNFKEQ come from the germline V gene. The CDR3 extends over 16 amino acids. The CDR3 reads CASSQGTTANTGELFF. CDR3 in DNA: TGTGCCAGCAGCCAAGGGACTACCGCGAACACCGGGGAGCTGTTTTTT.

The chain uses TRBV5-1 and TRBJ2-3; 9 bases match TRBD1. The CDR3 has 16 residues. The V gene's germline CDR1 is SGHRS and CDR2 YFSETQ. J was trimmed by 5 bases and V by 0 bases; bases with no gene match: 7. The CDR3 is CASSLVAGTGQDTQYF. In DNA, the CDR3 is TGCGCCAGCAGCTTGGTTGCCGGGACAGGGCAAGATACGCAGTATTTT.

V is TRBV10-1 and J is TRBJ1-2; 8 nucleotides match TRBD1. The V gene's germline CDR1 is WNHNN and CDR2 SYGVQD (reference sequence). The CDR3 loop spans 14 amino acids. V dropped 5 bases and J dropped 4; count of bases not matched to a gene: 6. Here the CDR3 DNA reads TGCGCCAGCAGTCCGACAGGGGAGAGCTATGGCTACACCTTC. This gives the protein CASSPTGESYGYTF.

The chain recombines TRBV27 with TRBJ1-6; D gene ambiguous. V lost 7 bases and J lost 10, with 11 bases in between. The CDR3 spans 12 residues. Germline lookup yields CDR1 MNHEY and CDR2 SMNVEV (reference sequence). CDR3 in amino acids: CASTASGSPLHF. The DNA of the CDR3 is TGTGCCAGCACCGCCAGTGGCTCACCCCTCCACTTT.

The V and J genes are TRBV6-1 and TRBJ2-1; 7 bases are a match to TRBD1. The germline gives CDR1 MNHNS, CDR2 SASEGT. The CDR3 has 13 amino acids. The ends lost 4 bases at V and 12 bases at J; junction bases unmatched: 9. CDR3: CASSVHRGNVQFF. The CDR3, as DNA: TGTGCCAGCAGTGTGCACAGGGGAAACGTGCAGTTCTTC.

The V and J genes are TRBV28 and TRBJ2-3; TRBD2 matches 9 bases. The CDR3 covers 15 residues. CDR1 MDHEN and CDR2 SYDVKM come from the germline V gene. J gave up 8 bases and V 5 bases, and 11 bases lay outside the gene matches. The chain's CDR3 is CASSPRSGGRGTQYF. CDR3 DNA: TGTGCCAGCAGTCCTAGGAGCGGCGGGAGGGGTACGCAGTATTTT.